Below, one T cell receptor (beta chain) is given with its context. The antigen remains undetermined. The sample comes from a study of metastatic and nonmetastatic thyroid tumors. Regarding the study as a whole: Malignant thyroid tumors reportedly had TCR beta diversity that was significantly higher than in benign nodules, in blood and tumor.

TCRdb re-called the PCR reads with MiXCR. The sample includes about 6,100 clones, 33% seen only once; the top ten take over 35%. V was pared by 0 bases and J by 6 bases, with 5 bases of the junction left unmatched. CDR3 size: 16 residues. CDR1 SGDLS and CDR2 YYNGEE come from the germline V gene. No treatment had been given to any patient before thyroid surgery. Sequenced material: adjacent normal tissue. The TCR originated in a male donor with papillary thyroid cancer or a benign thyroid nodule (not recorded which). Some clones in this sample may be carry-over from other donors' samples. The chain uses TRBV9 and TRBJ2-1, with 11 bases fitting TRBD2. The DNA of the CDR3 is TGTGCCAGCAGCGTAGTGGGGCTAGCGGGGGGCAATGAGCAGTTCTTC. This codes for CASSVVGLAGGNEQFF.